These 16 T cell receptor beta chains were sequenced from one sample in a study of T cell repertoires in ileal Crohn's disease. The assay was immunoSEQ multiplex PCR, and TCRdb's table has in-frame clones only and misses some. The sample records approximately 6,700 clones, about 92% being singletons. The specimen sequenced was ileal tissue. These TCRs come from an adult with Crohn's disease.

The rearrangement uses TRBV29-1 and TRBJ2-1; 10 bases fit TRBD2. J gave up 5 bases and V 2 bases, and 3 bases lay outside the gene matches. There are 14 residues in the CDR3. Germline V lookup: CDR1 SQVTM, CDR2 ANQGSEA. CDR3 bases: TGCAGCGTTGAACAACTAGCGGGAAACAATGAGCAGTTCTTC. This translates into CSVEQLAGNNEQFF.

The chain combines TRBV7-9 with TRBJ2-3; D not certain. This CDR3 region has 11 residues. Trimming shortened V by 6 bases and J by 3 bases, and 4 bases separated the two germline ends. Germline assignment: CDR1 SEHNR and CDR2 FQNEAQ (reference sequence). In DNA form, the CDR3 reads TGTGCCAGCAGTGCGACAGATACGCAGTATTTT. It is translated as CASSATDTQYF.

The CDR3: CASSWTGGYGYTF. The CDR3 DNA reads as TGTGCCAGCAGTTGGACAGGGGGCTATGGCTACACCTTC. This sequence joins TRBV2 and TRBJ1-2; 10 bases fit TRBD1. With 5 bases clipped from V and 4 bases from J, the junction kept 1 base outside the gene matches. The CDR3 extends over 13 amino acids. CDR1 and CDR2 (germline): SNHLY, FYNNEI.

The gene calls are TRBV7-2 and TRBJ2-2, with TRBD1 matching 8 bases. The germline gives CDR1 SGHTA, CDR2 FQGNSA. The J segment lost 3 bases and the V segment lost 5 bases, leaving 8 bases of the junction unmatched. The CDR3 runs 16 residues. The CDR3 coding sequence is TGTGCCAGCAGCGGCCGGACAGGGCTATACACCGGGGAGCTGTTTTTT. As protein: CASSGRTGLYTGELFF.

The V gene is TRBV6-5, the J gene TRBJ2-5, with TRBD1 matching 7 bases. The CDR3 is made up of 13 amino acids. V was clipped by 5 bases and J by 2 bases; unmatched bases: 2. The germline V gene has CDR1 MNHEY and CDR2 SVGAGI. In nucleotides, the CDR3 is TGTGCCAGCAGTCGGGACAGACAAGAGACCCAGTACTTC. Its protein is CASSRDRQETQYF.

The chain employs TRBV19 and TRBJ2-7; D is undetermined. Trimming took 6 bases from V and 0 from J, leaving 24 bases between them. In germline, CDR1 is LNHDA, CDR2 SQIVND (reference sequence). This CDR3 contains 18 residues. For the CDR3, the DNA is TGTGCCAGTAGCAACCTTAGAGGAGCAAAACAAAGCTCCTACGAGCAGTACTTC. Its protein is CASSNLRGAKQSSYEQYF.

V gene TRBV20-1 combines with J gene TRBJ1-6; D is undetermined. Trimming shortened V by 3 bases and J by 10 bases, and 7 bases separated the two germline ends. Germline CDR1 and CDR2: DFQATT and SNEGSKA (reference sequence). This CDR3 spans 11 amino acids. This chain's CDR3 is CSASRFSPLHF. CDR3 in DNA: TGCAGTGCTAGTCGGTTCTCACCCCTCCACTTT.

The chain is built from TRBV6-1 and TRBJ2-7; 9 nucleotides line up with TRBD2. This CDR3 is built from 15 residues. V was clipped by 6 bases and J by 2 bases; unmatched bases: 8. Germline V CDR1 and CDR2: MNHNS, SASEGT. CDR3 nucleotide sequence: TGTGCCAGCAGCCCTAGCGGGGCCTTAGCCTACGAGCAGTACTTC. Its protein product is CASSPSGALAYEQYF.

V is TRBV10-3 and J is TRBJ1-3; a possible D gene is TRBD1 (5 bases). In germline, CDR1 is ENHRY, CDR2 SYGVKD. The length of the CDR3 is 16 residues. V was trimmed by 3 bases and J by 0 bases, leaving 12 bases between them. The CDR3 loop reads CAISDRETLSGNTIYF. The CDR3 region has the DNA TGTGCCATCAGTGACAGGGAAACCCTCTCTGGAAACACCATATATTTT.

This chain links TRBV6-1 with TRBJ2-3; D is unclear. Trimming took off 4 bases at V and 0 bases at J, with 11 bases between the two ends. Per the germline V gene, CDR1 is MNHNS and CDR2 is SASEGT. There are 15 residues in the CDR3. The CDR3 nucleotides read TGTGCCAGCAGTGTTAATATCGGGAGCACAGATACGCAGTATTTT. Protein sequence: CASSVNIGSTDTQYF.

The chain carries TRBV7-9 and TRBJ2-7, with a tentative D call TRBD1 (7 bases). This CDR3 region has 14 residues. Germline V CDR1 and CDR2: SEHNR, FQNEAQ (reference sequence). Deletions cut 1 base from V and 6 bases from J, with 13 bases between. The CDR3 is CASSLGGGGVEQYF. The CDR3 bases are TGTGCCAGCAGCTTAGGTGGAGGGGGCGTCGAGCAGTACTTC.

The J gene is TRBJ1-3, the V gene TRBV6-1, with D perhaps TRBD1 (6 bases). From germline, CDR1 is MNHNS and CDR2 SASEGT. This CDR3 region has 14 residues. Trimming took off 7 bases at V and 0 bases at J, with 10 bases between the two ends. The CDR3 protein is CASNTGSSGNTIYF. In DNA, the CDR3 is TGTGCCAGCAATACAGGGAGCTCTGGAAACACCATATATTTT.

This chain joins TRBV13 and TRBJ1-3; TRBD1 agrees at 7 bases. The CDR3 has 17 residues. The J segment lost 0 bases and the V segment lost 4 bases, leaving 9 bases of the junction unmatched. Germline CDR1 and CDR2: PRHDT and FYEKMQ (reference sequence). CDR3 sequence reads: CASSSIDRAGSGNTIYF. In DNA form, the CDR3 reads TGTGCCAGCAGCTCCATTGACAGGGCGGGCTCTGGAAACACCATATATTTT.

This chain uses TRBV7-8 with TRBJ2-2; 9 nucleotides match TRBD1. Per germline, CDR1 SGHVS and CDR2 FQNEAQ. There are 15 residues in the CDR3. The ends lost 6 bases at V and 6 bases at J; junction bases unmatched: 8. This CDR3 reads CASRAGTGPSGELFF. The CDR3 DNA reads as TGTGCCAGCAGGGCCGGGACAGGGCCGTCCGGGGAGCTGTTTTTT.

The gene calls are TRBV5-1 and TRBJ2-7; TRBD2 aligns across 13 bases. Germline-derived CDR1 and CDR2 are SGHRS and YFSETQ. With V trimmed by 7 bases and J by 4 bases, 14 bases remained unmatched. The CDR3 is 17 amino acids. The CDR3 spells CASDNGGRTSGSYEQYF. In DNA form, the CDR3 reads TGCGCCAGCGATAATGGGGGGAGGACTAGCGGGAGTTACGAGCAGTACTTC.

J is TRBJ2-1 and V is TRBV7-2; 9 positions agree with TRBD2. V trimming: 4 bases; J trimming: 4 bases; junction bases outside the gene matches: 8. Germline loops: CDR1 SGHTA, CDR2 FQGNSA. The CDR3 spans 16 residues. CDR3 protein: CASSYSSGRGYNEQFF. The DNA for the CDR3 is TGTGCCAGCAGCTACAGTAGCGGGAGAGGTTACAATGAGCAGTTCTTC.